The 5 T cell receptor beta chains below all came from one sample that was sequenced in a study of metastatic and nonmetastatic thyroid tumors. Until they underwent thyroid surgery, no patient had received any treatment. TCRdb re-analyzed the PCR reads using MiXCR. The repertoire holds 72,000 or so clones, with roughly 18% as singletons. The sample comprised blood. The source of these receptors is a female donor with papillary thyroid cancer or a benign thyroid nodule (not recorded which). Some clones in this sample may be carry-over from other donors' samples.

This clone was detected only a few times. The gene calls are TRBV10-1 and TRBJ2-2; a possible D gene is TRBD1 (6 bases). The V end was cut by 5 bases, the J end by 6 bases, with 10 bases between. The CDR3 is made up of 13 amino acids. Germline V gene data show CDR1 as WNHNN and CDR2 as SYGVQD (reference sequence). Here the CDR3 DNA reads TGCGCCAGCAGTTCAGGGGAAGCCGGGGAGCTGTTTTTT. It is translated as CASSSGEAGELFF.

The table lists this clone with many counts. The chain recombines TRBV6-1 with TRBJ1-2; the match to TRBD1 covers 10 bases. Germline values: CDR1 MNHNS, CDR2 SASEGT. The CDR3 runs 14 residues. Trimming cost V 6 bases and J 3 bases; bases outside gene matches: 4. Written as DNA, the CDR3 is TGTGCCAGCAGAACCGGGACAGGGGACTATGGCTACACCTTC. Its protein is CASRTGTGDYGYTF.

This rearrangement joins TRBV5-1 to TRBJ2-2; 9 nucleotides agree with TRBD1. CDR3 length: 15 residues. CDR1 and CDR2 (germline): SGHRS, YFSETQ. V gave up 4 bases and J gave up 1 base; unmatched junction bases: 2. For the CDR3, the DNA is TGCGCCAGCAGCAAGGGACAGGGGAACACCGGGGAGCTGTTTTTT. Protein product: CASSKGQGNTGELFF. The whole variable domain, filled in from reference TRBV5-1 and TRBJ2-2, reads KAGVTQTPRYLIKTRGQQVTLSCSPISGHRSVSWYQQTPGQGLQFLFEYFSETQRNKGNFPGRFSGRQFSNSRSEMNVSTLELGDSALYLCASSKGQGNTGELFFGEGSRLTVL.

This clone was recorded many times. The rearrangement joins TRBV6-5 to TRBJ1-4, with D hard to call. This CDR3 is built from 16 residues. Per germline, CDR1 MNHEY and CDR2 SVGAGI. Trimming removed 0 bases from V and 0 bases from J, with 8 bases in between. CDR3 nucleotides: TGTGCCAGCAGTTACTCGAGCCCCCCAACTAATGAAAAACTGTTTTTT. Translation: CASSYSSPPTNEKLFF.

This clone was recorded many times. The gene calls are TRBV30 and TRBJ1-5; tentative D call: TRBD1 (5 bases). The CDR3 totals 13 residues. Germline CDR1 reads GTSNPN; CDR2 reads SVGIG (reference sequence). V was pared by 7 bases and J by 4 bases, with 14 bases between. CDR3 in amino acids: CASSGHLNQPQHF. As DNA, the CDR3 is TGTGCCTCCTCCGGACACCTAAATCAGCCCCAGCATTTT.